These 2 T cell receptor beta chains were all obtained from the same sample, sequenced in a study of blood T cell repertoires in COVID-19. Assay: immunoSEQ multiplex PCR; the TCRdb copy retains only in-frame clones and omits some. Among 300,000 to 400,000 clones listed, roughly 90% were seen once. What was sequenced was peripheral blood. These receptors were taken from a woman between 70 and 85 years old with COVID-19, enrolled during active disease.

DNA of the CDR3: TGTGCCAGCAGCGTAGGCTCTCGGTATGGCTACACCTTC. It codes for CASSVGSRYGYTF. The chain recombines TRBV9 with TRBJ1-2, with D hard to call. The ends were cut back, 0 bases at V and 5 bases at J, with 8 bases in the middle. The CDR3 contains 13 residues. The germline CDR1 and CDR2 sequences are SGDLS and YYNGEE.

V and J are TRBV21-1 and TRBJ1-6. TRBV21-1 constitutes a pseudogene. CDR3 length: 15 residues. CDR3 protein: CASSKEERLNSPLHF. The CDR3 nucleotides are TGTGCCAGCAGCAAAGAAGAGCGTTTGAATTCACCCCTCCACTTT.